This is a list of T cell receptor beta chains from one sample in a study of blood T cell repertoires in COVID-19. The data were produced by immunoSEQ multiplex PCR, yet TCRdb's version contains in-frame clones alone and is incomplete. The sample holds approximately 74,000 clones, approximately 80% seen once. Sequenced: peripheral blood. These receptors came from a man older than 75 with active or convalescent COVID-19. Each CDR3 is given with its conserved first and last residue. Each record gives: CDR3 protein, V gene, J gene.

CASSYLQGYTEAFF,TRBV6-2/TRBV6-3,TRBJ1-1
CASSLPVRGNTEAFF,TRBV13,TRBJ1-1
CASSSQGAGANVLTF,TRBV11-3,TRBJ2-6
CASSSLGGASTDTQYF,TRBV21-1,TRBJ2-3
CASSPGQGRQPQHF,TRBV2,TRBJ1-5
CASSPLAESYEQYF,TRBV18,TRBJ2-7
CASSQDLPARYEQYF,TRBV3-1/TRBV3-2,TRBJ2-7
CARLRQGLSYEQYF,TRBV6-9,TRBJ2-7
CASSKGLAYNEQFF,TRBV7-2,TRBJ2-1
CASSEALPPRGNTEAFF,TRBV2,TRBJ1-1
CASSVRPGVTEAFF,TRBV2,TRBJ1-1
CASSPTGTGWYEQYF,TRBV5-1,TRBJ2-7
CASSTGTPPYEQYF,TRBV2,TRBJ2-7
CASSYSAGGKSEAFF,TRBV6-2/TRBV6-3,TRBJ1-1
CASSFRTGFSPLHF,TRBV27,TRBJ1-6
CASSAQLAGVENEQFF,TRBV9,TRBJ2-1
CATSRDRGNQETQYF,TRBV15,TRBJ2-5
CASSFQGPYEQYF,TRBV5-1,TRBJ2-7
CASSFGTTYNEQFF,TRBV18,TRBJ2-1
CASSNHRGNNQPQHF,TRBV28,TRBJ1-5
CASSRNNYEQYF,TRBV5-1,TRBJ2-7
CASSITGNNEQFF,TRBV19,TRBJ2-1
CASSLAISSGRRYGTGELFF,TRBV7-8,TRBJ2-2
CASSIKGSTYGYTF,TRBV2,TRBJ1-2
CASSPRDRGFQETQYF,TRBV11-3,TRBJ2-5
CASSQTSGYSTDTQYF,TRBV9,TRBJ2-3
CASSLVLAPRGNQPQHF,TRBV4-1,TRBJ1-5
CASSPRQDYEQYF,TRBV18,TRBJ2-7
CASSPRDTQYF,TRBV6-5,TRBJ2-3
CASSEGTASFTDTQYF,TRBV7-9,TRBJ2-3
CASSQTSGNYNEQFF,TRBV4-2,TRBJ2-1
CASSARQTTYEQYF,TRBV7-9,TRBJ2-7
CASSYSTGHYGYTF,TRBV6-5,TRBJ1-2
CASSLGGIPTQETQYF,TRBV5-1,TRBJ2-5
CASERTGGIGELFF,TRBV7-9,TRBJ2-2
CSVDGAGHNEQFF,TRBV29-1,TRBJ2-1
CASSSAGAITDTQYF,TRBV5-1,TRBJ2-3
CASRGLADYNEQFF,TRBV6-5,TRBJ2-1
CASLGPDSPLHF,TRBV12-3/TRBV12-4,TRBJ1-6
CASSPSGAAYNEQFF,TRBV7-2,TRBJ2-1
CASSPGQGAGGELFF,TRBV5-1,TRBJ2-2
CASSLQRGLSEQFF,TRBV4-3,TRBJ2-1
CASSLSGMYYSPLHF,TRBV7-2,TRBJ1-6
CASSTRQGSPYEQYF,TRBV6-5,TRBJ2-7
CASSDTGDGQPQHF,TRBV6-4,TRBJ1-5
CASSPGGLNSNQPQHF,TRBV28,TRBJ1-5
CASSDRGPEPQHF,TRBV6-2/TRBV6-3,TRBJ1-5
CASSYDRGSPLHF,TRBV6-6,TRBJ1-6
CASSFQGNRNQPQHF,TRBV6-5,TRBJ1-5
CASSETRNTEAFF,TRBV6-2/TRBV6-3,TRBJ1-1
CASSWTGVPNGYTF,TRBV5-4,TRBJ1-2
CASSLTSYEQYF,TRBV12-3/TRBV12-4,TRBJ2-7